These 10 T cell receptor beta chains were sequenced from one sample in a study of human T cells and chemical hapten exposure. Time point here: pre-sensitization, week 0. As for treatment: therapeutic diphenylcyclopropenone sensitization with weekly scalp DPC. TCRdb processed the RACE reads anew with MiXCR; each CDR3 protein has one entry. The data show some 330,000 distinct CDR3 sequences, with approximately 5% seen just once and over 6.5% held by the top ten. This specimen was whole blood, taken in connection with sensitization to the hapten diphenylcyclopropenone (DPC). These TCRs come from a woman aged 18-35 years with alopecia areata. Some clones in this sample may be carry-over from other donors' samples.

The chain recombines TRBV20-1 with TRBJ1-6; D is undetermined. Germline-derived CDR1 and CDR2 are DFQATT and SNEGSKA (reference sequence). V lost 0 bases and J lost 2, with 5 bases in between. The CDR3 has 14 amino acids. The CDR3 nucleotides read TGCAGTGCTAGAGATGAGACCTATAATTCACCCCTCCACTTT. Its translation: CSARDETYNSPLHF.

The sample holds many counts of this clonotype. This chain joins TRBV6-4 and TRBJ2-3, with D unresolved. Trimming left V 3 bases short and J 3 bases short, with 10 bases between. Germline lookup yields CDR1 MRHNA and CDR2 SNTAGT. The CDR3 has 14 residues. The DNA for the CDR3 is TGTGCCAGCAGTGAATCTGTTGGGACAGATACGCAGTATTTT. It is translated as CASSESVGTDTQYF.

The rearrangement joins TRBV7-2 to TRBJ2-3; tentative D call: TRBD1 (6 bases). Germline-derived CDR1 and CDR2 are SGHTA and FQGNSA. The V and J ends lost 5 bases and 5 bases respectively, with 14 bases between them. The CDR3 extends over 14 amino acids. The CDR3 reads CASSVSRGRDTQYF. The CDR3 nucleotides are TGTGCCAGCAGCGTTTCGAGGGGGAGAGATACGCAGTATTTT.

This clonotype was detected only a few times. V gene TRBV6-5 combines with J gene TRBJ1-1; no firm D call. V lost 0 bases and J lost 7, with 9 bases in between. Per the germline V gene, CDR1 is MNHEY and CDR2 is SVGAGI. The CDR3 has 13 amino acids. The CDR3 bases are TGTGCCAGCAGTTACTCATTGGAGGTTGAAGCTTTCTTT. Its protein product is CASSYSLEVEAFF.

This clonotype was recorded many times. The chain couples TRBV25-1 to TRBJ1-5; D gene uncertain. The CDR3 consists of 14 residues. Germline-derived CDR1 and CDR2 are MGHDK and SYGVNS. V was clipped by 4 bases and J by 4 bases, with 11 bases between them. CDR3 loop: CASSAAGRNQPQHF. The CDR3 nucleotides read TGTGCCAGCAGTGCCGCGGGGAGAAATCAGCCCCAGCATTTT.

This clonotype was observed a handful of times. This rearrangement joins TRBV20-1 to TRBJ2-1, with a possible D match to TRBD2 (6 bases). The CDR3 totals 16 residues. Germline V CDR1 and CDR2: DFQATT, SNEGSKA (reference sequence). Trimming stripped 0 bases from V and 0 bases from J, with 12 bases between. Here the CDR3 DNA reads TGCAGTGCTAGAGATTTGGCGGGGAGCTCCTACAATGAGCAGTTCTTC. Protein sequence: CSARDLAGSSYNEQFF.

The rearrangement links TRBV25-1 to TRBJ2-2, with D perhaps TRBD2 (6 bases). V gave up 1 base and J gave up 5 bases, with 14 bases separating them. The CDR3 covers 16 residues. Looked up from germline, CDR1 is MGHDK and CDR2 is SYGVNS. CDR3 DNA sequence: TGTGCCAGCAGTGAATGGGCGGGACCGCCGACCGGGGAGCTGTTTTTT. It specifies CASSEWAGPPTGELFF. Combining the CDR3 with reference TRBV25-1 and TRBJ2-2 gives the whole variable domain EADIYQTPRYLVIGTGKKITLECSQTMGHDKMYWYQQDPGMELHLIHYSYGVNSTEKGDLSSESTVSRIRTEHFPLTLESARPSHTSQYLCASSEWAGPPTGELFFGEGSRLTVL.

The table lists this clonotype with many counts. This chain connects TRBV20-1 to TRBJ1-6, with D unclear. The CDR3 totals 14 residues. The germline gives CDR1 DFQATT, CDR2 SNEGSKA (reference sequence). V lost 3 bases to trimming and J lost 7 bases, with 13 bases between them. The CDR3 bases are TGCAGTGCTAGCCAGAATGTGGGAAATTCACCCCTCCACTTT. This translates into CSASQNVGNSPLHF.

The chain's CDR3 is CASSLEAFNEKLFF. As DNA, the CDR3 is TGCGCCAGCAGCTTGGAGGCCTTTAATGAAAAACTGTTTTTT. The chain carries TRBV5-1 and TRBJ1-4; D remains unclear. Germline-derived CDR1 and CDR2 are SGHRS and YFSETQ. This CDR3 has 14 amino acids. With 0 bases removed from V and 4 bases from J, the gap between germline ends came to 7 bases.

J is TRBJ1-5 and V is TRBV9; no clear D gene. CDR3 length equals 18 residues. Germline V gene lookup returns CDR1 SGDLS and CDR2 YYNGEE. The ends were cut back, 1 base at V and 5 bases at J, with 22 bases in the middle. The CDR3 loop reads CASSVREALKNTYQPQHF. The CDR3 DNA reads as TGTGCCAGCAGCGTACGAGAAGCCCTCAAAAATACTTATCAGCCCCAGCATTTT.